Shown below are 11 T cell receptor beta chains from a single sample sequenced in a study of regulatory T cells in long-lasting Graves disease. For TCR beta, libraries came from iRepertoire HTBI primers and Arm-PCR of CDR3 regions. Via MiXCR, TCRdb re-called the multiplex PCR reads, giving one row per CDR3 protein. The sample has 310,000 or so distinct CDR3 sequences; around 19% are singletons. Sample time point: persistent/refractory GD, antithyroid drugs over 5 years with positive TRAb. The TCR library was made from RNA extracted from PBMCs. The sample was peripheral blood mononuclear cells (PBMCs), taken when the disease was refractory, from a patient treated with antithyroid drugs. The receptors shown here come from a female donor with Graves disease.

This clonotype has a handful of counts. This sequence joins TRBV29-1 and TRBJ1-2, with 9 bases lining up with TRBD1. The germline CDR1 and CDR2 sequences are SQVTM and ANQGSEA. J gave up 8 bases and V 5 bases, and 15 bases lay outside the gene matches. CDR3 length: 15 amino acids. CDR3 DNA: TGCAGCGTTAACCTAGGACCGGGACAGGGAGAGGGCTACACCTTC. It specifies CSVNLGPGQGEGYTF.

The chain uses TRBV28 and TRBJ2-2, with TRBD2 matching 11 bases. V trimming: 6 bases; J trimming: 3 bases; junction bases outside the gene matches: 9. There are 17 residues in the CDR3. Germline values: CDR1 MDHEN, CDR2 SYDVKM. CDR3: CASRGILAGVDTGELFF. The CDR3 DNA is TGTGCCAGCAGGGGGATACTAGCGGGAGTTGACACCGGGGAGCTGTTTTTT.

As for this clonotype: Being one base from a much bigger clone, this may be a read error. The V gene is TRBV14, the J gene TRBJ1-4; D is perhaps TRBD1 (5 bases). Per the germline V gene, CDR1 is SGHDN and CDR2 is FVKESK. The CDR3 runs to 16 residues. CDR3 nucleotides: TGTGCCAGCAGCCAAGGCTACAGGTCAACTAATGAAGAACTGTTTTTT. The encoded protein is CASSQGYRSTNEELFF.

This clonotype was recorded many times. The chain combines TRBV27 with TRBJ1-1; a possible D gene is TRBD1 (5 bases). CDR3 length: 15 residues. With 5 bases removed from V and 5 bases from J, the gap between germline ends came to 18 bases. Germline V CDR1 and CDR2: MNHEY, SMNVEV (reference sequence). DNA of the CDR3: TGTGCCAGCAGTCCCTACAGGCATGTAGGGACTGAAGCTTTCTTT. Translation gives CASSPYRHVGTEAFF.

This clonotype was seen repeatedly, ten times or more. The chain carries TRBV7-2 and TRBJ2-5, with D perhaps assigned TRBD1 or TRBD2 (5 bases each). The CDR3 has 15 amino acids. V was trimmed by 3 bases and J by 2 bases, leaving 13 bases between them. Germline loops: CDR1 SGHTA, CDR2 FQGNSA. CDR3 sequence reads: CASSFLWGKQETQYF. The CDR3 coding sequence is TGTGCCAGCAGCTTCCTATGGGGGAAGCAAGAGACCCAGTACTTC.

The genes are TRBV6-9 and TRBJ2-3, with 7 positions matching TRBD2. Germline-derived CDR1 and CDR2 are MNHGY and SVAAGI. The CDR3 consists of 16 residues. Trimming took 3 bases from V and 1 from J; bases not matched to a gene: 7. The CDR3 loop is CASSYGWGRGTDTQYF. The DNA for the CDR3 is TGTGCCAGCAGTTACGGATGGGGGAGGGGCACAGATACGCAGTATTTT.

This chain links TRBV29-1 with TRBJ1-1; D is perhaps TRBD1 (5 bases). Germline loops: CDR1 SQVTM, CDR2 ANQGSEA. Trimming took off 7 bases at V and 4 bases at J, with 13 bases between the two ends. The CDR3 extends over 12 amino acids. DNA for the CDR3: TGCAGCGCCGGGGCGGGGTCCACTGAAGCTTTCTTT. Protein: CSAGAGSTEAFF.

The chain couples TRBV11-2 to TRBJ2-2; D gene unclear. The germline CDR1 and CDR2 sequences are SGHAT and FQNNGV. V was clipped by 4 bases and J by 2 bases, with 5 bases between them. This CDR3 comprises 13 residues. The CDR3 region is CASSWANTGELFF. The CDR3 DNA sequence: TGTGCCAGCAGCTGGGCAAACACCGGGGAGCTGTTTTTT.

At least ten counts were recorded for this clonotype. This chain uses TRBV6-1 with TRBJ1-2; D is possibly TRBD1 (6 bases). This CDR3 is 13 amino acids long. Germline-derived CDR1 and CDR2 are MNHNS and SASEGT. Trimming left V 6 bases short and J 6 bases short, with 14 bases between. The CDR3 is CASRVGGANGYTF. The CDR3 DNA sequence: TGTGCCAGCAGGGTAGGGGGTGCTAATGGCTACACCTTC.

This clonotype was found many times. The CDR3 nucleotides read TGTGCCAGCAGTTACGGGGTGTCACCCCTCCACTTT. It translates to CASSYGVSPLHF. The chain combines TRBV6-2 or TRBV6-3 with TRBJ1-6; no definite D call. This CDR3 contains 12 residues. Germline lookup yields CDR1 MNHEY and CDR2 SVGEGT. V was shortened by 2 bases and J by 10 bases, with 6 bases between the two germline ends.

The chain links TRBV2 to TRBJ2-2; tentative D call: TRBD2 (6 bases). The CDR3 runs to 14 residues. V lost 4 bases, J lost 7 bases, and 13 bases lay in between. CDR1 is SNHLY and CDR2 is FYNNEI in the germline V gene. The CDR3 sequence: CASSGLRGYGELFF. The CDR3 DNA is TGTGCCAGCAGTGGGCTCCGGGGGTACGGGGAGCTGTTTTTT. The variable domain in full, completed from reference TRBV2 and TRBJ2-2, reads EPEVTQTPSHQVTQMGQEVILRCVPISNHLYFYWYRQILGQKVEFLVSFYNNEISEKSEIFDDQFSVERPDGSNFTLKIRSTKLEDSAMYFCASSGLRGYGELFFGEGSRLTVL.